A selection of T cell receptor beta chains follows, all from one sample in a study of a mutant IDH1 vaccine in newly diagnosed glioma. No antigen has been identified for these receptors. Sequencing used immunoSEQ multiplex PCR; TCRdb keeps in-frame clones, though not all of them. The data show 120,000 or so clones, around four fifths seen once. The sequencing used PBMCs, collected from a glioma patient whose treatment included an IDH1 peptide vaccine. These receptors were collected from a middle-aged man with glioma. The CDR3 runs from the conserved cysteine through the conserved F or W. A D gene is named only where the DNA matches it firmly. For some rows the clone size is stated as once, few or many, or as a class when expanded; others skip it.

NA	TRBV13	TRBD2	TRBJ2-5	TGTGCCAGCAGCCAACGGGCTAGCGGGAGTAAGACCCAGTACTTC	CASSQRASGSKTQYF
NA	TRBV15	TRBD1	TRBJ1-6	TGTGCCACCAGTAAATTCAGGGGGCCGGATAATTCACCCCTCCACTTT	CATSKFRGPDNSPLHF
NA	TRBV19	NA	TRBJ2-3	TGTGCCACAAGCGGCTCCCGGGCGGATACGCAGTATTTT	CATSGSRADTQYF
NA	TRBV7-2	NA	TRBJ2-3	TGTGCCAGCAGCTTCGGGACTTATACGCAGTATTTT	CASSFGTYTQYF
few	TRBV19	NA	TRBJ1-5	TGTGCCAGTAGTCCCGGGCGGGAGGTACAGCCCCAGCATTTT	CASSPGREVQPQHF
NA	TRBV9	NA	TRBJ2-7	TGTGCCAGCAGCGTAGTGGGCGAGCAGTACTTC	CASSVVGEQYF
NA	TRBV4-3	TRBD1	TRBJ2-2	TGCGCCAGCAGCCCAGGGGGCCTGAACACCGGGGAGCTGTTTTTT	CASSPGGLNTGELFF
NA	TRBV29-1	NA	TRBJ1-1	TGCAGCTCTCGACCGGCTACTGAAGCTTTCTTT	CSSRPATEAFF
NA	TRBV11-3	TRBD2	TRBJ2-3	TGTGCCAGCAGCTTAGGGCTAGCGGGAGGCACAGATACGCAGTATTTT	CASSLGLAGGTDTQYF
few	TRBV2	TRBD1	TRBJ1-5	TGTGCCAGCAGTGAGGGACAGGTGGGCAATCAGCCCCAGCATTTT	CASSEGQVGNQPQHF
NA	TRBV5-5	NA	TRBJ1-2	TGTGCCAGCAGCCGCTTGACGGAGGCATTTGGCTACACCTTC	CASSRLTEAFGYTF
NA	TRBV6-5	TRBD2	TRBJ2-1	TGTGCCAGCAGTTACCCGGGACTAGCGGGAGAGGAATTCTTC	CASSYPGLAGEEFF
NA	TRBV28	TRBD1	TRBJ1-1	TGTGCCAGCAGTTTCCCCAGCAGGGGGGGGACTGAAGCTTTCTTT	CASSFPSRGGTEAFF
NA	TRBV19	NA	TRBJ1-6	TGTGCCAGTAGGGTCCGGGCCGCTTATAATTCACCCCTCCACTTT	CASRVRAAYNSPLHF
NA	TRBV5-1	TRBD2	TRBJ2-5	TGCGCCAGCAGGGCGGGAGTTCAAGAGACCCAGTACTTC	CASRAGVQETQYF
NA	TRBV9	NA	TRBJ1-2	TGTGCCAGCAGCGTAGAAAACTATGGCTACACCTTC	CASSVENYGYTF
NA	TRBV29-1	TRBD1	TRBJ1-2	TGCAGCGTTCGACAGGGGGCCTATGGCTACACCTTC	CSVRQGAYGYTF
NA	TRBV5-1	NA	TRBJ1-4	TGCGCCAGCAGCTTGGGCGGGGGTAGTGAAAAACTGTTTTTT	CASSLGGGSEKLFF
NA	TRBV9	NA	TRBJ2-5	TGTGCCAGCAGCGCGCTTACGACTTCGGAGACCCAGTACTTC	CASSALTTSETQYF
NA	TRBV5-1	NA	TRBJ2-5	TGCGCCAGCAGCTTGAAAGAGACCCAGTACTTC	CASSLKETQYF
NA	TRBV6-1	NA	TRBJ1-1	TGTGCCAGCAGTGATCCGGGGTGGGTCACTGAAGCTTTCTTT	CASSDPGWVTEAFF
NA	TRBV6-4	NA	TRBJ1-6	TGTGCCAGCAGTGACTCATCAGGGGTTGGAGATTCACCCCTCCACTTT	CASSDSSGVGDSPLHF
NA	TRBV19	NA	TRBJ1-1	TGTGCCAGTACCGACAGCCGAATGAACACTGAAGCTTTCTTT	CASTDSRMNTEAFF
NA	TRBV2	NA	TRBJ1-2	TGTGCCAGCAGTGATAAACTGACCTATGGCTACACCTTC	CASSDKLTYGYTF
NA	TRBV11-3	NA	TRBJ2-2	TGTGCCAGCAGCTTAGACACCGGGGAGCTGTTTTTT	CASSLDTGELFF
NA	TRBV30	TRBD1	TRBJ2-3	TGTGCCTGGACTAACCCCGGGACAGGAGGCACGCAGTATTTT	CAWTNPGTGGTQYF
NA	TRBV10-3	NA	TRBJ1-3	TGTGCCATCAGTGGGGGGAAGGGAAACACCATATATTTT	CAISGGKGNTIYF
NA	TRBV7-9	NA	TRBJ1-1	TGTGCCAGCAGCCCCGTGAGGGTAAGGACTGAAGCTTTCTTT	CASSPVRVRTEAFF
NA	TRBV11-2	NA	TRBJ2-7	TGTGCCAGCAGCTTAGTTCGGGATACCAGCTCCTACGAGCAGTACTTC	CASSLVRDTSSYEQYF
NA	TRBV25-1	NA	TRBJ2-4	TGTGCCAGCAGTGAAACAGGGAATGTTGCCAAAAACATTCAGTACTTC	CASSETGNVAKNIQYF
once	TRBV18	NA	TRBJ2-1	TGTGCCAGCTCACCCGGAGGGGGTCCCCCCTACAATGAGCAGTTCTTC	CASSPGGGPPYNEQFF
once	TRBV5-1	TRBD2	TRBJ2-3	TGCGCCAGCAGCTTGGCCGTGCGGGGGGTCGCAGATACGCAGTATTTT	CASSLAVRGVADTQYF
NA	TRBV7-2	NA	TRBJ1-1	TGTGCCAGCACCCTTCCAGGGAACACTGAAGCTTTCTTT	CASTLPGNTEAFF
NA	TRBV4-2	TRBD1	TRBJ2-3	TGTGCCAGCAGCCTGGGGACAGGGAACACAGATACGCAGTATTTT	CASSLGTGNTDTQYF
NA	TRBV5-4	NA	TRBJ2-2	TGTGCCAGCAGCGGGGGGGCGAGCACCGGGGAGCTGTTTTTT	CASSGGASTGELFF
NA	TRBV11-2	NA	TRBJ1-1	TGTGCCAGCAGCTTCAATACGCGCGCTTTCTTT	CASSFNTRAFF
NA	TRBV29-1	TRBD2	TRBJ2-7	TGCAGCACGGGGAGGGACTCTAGAGAGCAGTACTTC	CSTGRDSREQYF
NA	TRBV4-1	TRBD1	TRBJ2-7	TGCGCCAGCAGCCAGGAACCGGGACAGGGTTTTTCAACCTACGAGCAGTACTTC	CASSQEPGQGFSTYEQYF
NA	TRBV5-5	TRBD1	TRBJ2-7	TGTGCCAGAATATTCCGGGACAGGGGAATCGAGCAGTACTTC	CARIFRDRGIEQYF
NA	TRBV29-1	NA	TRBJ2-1	TGCAGCGTTTCGAGGGCTTCCTACAATGAGCAGTTCTTC	CSVSRASYNEQFF
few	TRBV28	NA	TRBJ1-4	TGTGCCAGCAGTTTTCTCGGAGCCGCAACTAATGAAAAACTGTTTTTT	CASSFLGAATNEKLFF
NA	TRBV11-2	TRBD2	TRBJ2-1	TGTGCCAGCAGCCCCAAGACTAGCGGGGGGGCGAGTGGTAATGAGCAGTTCTTC	CASSPKTSGGASGNEQFF
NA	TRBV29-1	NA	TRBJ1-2	TGCAGCGTCCACAGTGCGGATAACTATGGCTACACCTTC	CSVHSADNYGYTF
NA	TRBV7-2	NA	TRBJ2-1	TGTGCCAGCAGCTTAGAACTGGACTCAAAACATTTCTTC	CASSLELDSKHFF
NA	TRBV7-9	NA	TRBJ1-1	TGTGCCAGCAGCCCGCCCCCAGCGGGCGGCACTGAAGCTTTCTTT	CASSPPPAGGTEAFF
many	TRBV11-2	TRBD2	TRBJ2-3	TGTGCCAGCAGCTCGACCCTGACTAGCGCTTTCCCCGGGGATACGCAGTATTTT	CASSSTLTSAFPGDTQYF
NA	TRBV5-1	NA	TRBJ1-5	TGCGCCAGCAGCGAAGGGAGGAGCAATCAGCCCCAGCATTTT	CASSEGRSNQPQHF
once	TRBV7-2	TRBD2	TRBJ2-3	TGTGCCAGCAGCTTAAGGGCCGGGACTAGCGTATCTACGCAGTATTTT	CASSLRAGTSVSTQYF
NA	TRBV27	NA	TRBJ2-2	TGTGCCAGCAGTTTATCCCCGCCTAACCAGGGGTTGGATGTTGTCAACACCGGGGAGCTGTTTTTT	CASSLSPPNQGLDVVNTGELFF
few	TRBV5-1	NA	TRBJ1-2	TGCGCCAGCAGCTCGGGATTAAACTATGGCTACACCTTC	CASSSGLNYGYTF
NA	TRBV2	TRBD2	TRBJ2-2	TGTGCCAGCAGTGAACCCGTCGGGAGGGGGACCGGGGAGCTGTTTTTT	CASSEPVGRGTGELFF
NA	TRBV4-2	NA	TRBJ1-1	TGTGCCAGCAGCCCCGAGACACCGGGAGGGCTCACTGAAGCTTTCTTT	CASSPETPGGLTEAFF